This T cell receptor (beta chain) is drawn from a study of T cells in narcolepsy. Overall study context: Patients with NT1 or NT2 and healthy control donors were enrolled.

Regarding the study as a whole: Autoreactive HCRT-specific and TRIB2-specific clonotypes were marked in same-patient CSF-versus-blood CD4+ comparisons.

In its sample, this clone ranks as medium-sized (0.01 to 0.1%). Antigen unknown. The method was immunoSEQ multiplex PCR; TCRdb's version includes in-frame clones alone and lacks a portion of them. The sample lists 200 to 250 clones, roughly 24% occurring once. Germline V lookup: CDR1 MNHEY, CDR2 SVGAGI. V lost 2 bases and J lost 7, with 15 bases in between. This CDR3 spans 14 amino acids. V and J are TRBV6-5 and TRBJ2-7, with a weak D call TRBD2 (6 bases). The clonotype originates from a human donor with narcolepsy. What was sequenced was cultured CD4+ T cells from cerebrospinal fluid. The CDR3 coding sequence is TGTGCCAGCAGTTACGAGGGAGGATGGGGGGAGCAGTACTTC. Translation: CASSYEGGWGEQYF.